The 8 T cell receptor beta chains given below trace back to one sample, sequenced in a study of PD-1 blockade in classical Hodgkin lymphoma. Autologous stem cell transplantation was followed by relapse in every patient, and brentuximab vedotin exposure varied. Data came from immunoSEQ multiplex PCR; TCRdb stores just in-frame clones and leaves some out. The table records about 100,000 clones, approximately 88% of them present only once. Sequencing used peripheral blood mononuclear cells (PBMCs), obtained at baseline. The origin of the receptors is a human donor with classical Hodgkin lymphoma.

This clone was seen once. The V gene is TRBV19, the J gene TRBJ2-7, with D possibly matching TRBD2 (6 bases). Germline V gene lookup returns CDR1 LNHDA and CDR2 SQIVND (reference sequence). With 5 bases removed from V and 2 bases from J, the gap between germline ends came to 16 bases. The CDR3 consists of 15 residues. The CDR3 DNA follows: TGTGCCAGTAGTCACGGGGGACTTAGCGCCTACGAGCAGTACTTC. Amino acid sequence: CASSHGGLSAYEQYF.

The chain combines TRBV5-1 with TRBJ1-1; a possible D gene is TRBD1 (5 bases). Germline CDR1 reads SGHRS; CDR2 reads YFSETQ. The CDR3 loop spans 14 amino acids. Trimming pared 1 base from V and 3 bases from J, leaving 10 bases between. The CDR3 DNA follows: TGCGCCAGCAGCTTGTCGACAGACTACACTGAAGCTTTCTTT. Its protein is CASSLSTDYTEAFF.

The chain has TRBV7-3 and TRBJ1-5, with 11 bases matching TRBD1. The CDR3 loop spans 19 amino acids. V shed 5 bases, J shed 3 bases, and the junction held 15 bases outside the gene matches. Germline V gene data show CDR1 as SGHTA and CDR2 as FQGTGA. The CDR3 loop reads CASSVKGGGQGASNQPQHF. The DNA for the CDR3 is TGTGCCAGCAGCGTCAAAGGGGGTGGACAGGGGGCATCCAATCAGCCCCAGCATTTT.

The V gene is TRBV29-1, the J gene TRBJ2-3; D might be TRBD2 (5 bases). From germline, CDR1 is SQVTM and CDR2 ANQGSEA. Trimming took off 4 bases at V and 3 bases at J, with 8 bases between the two ends. The CDR3 spans 12 residues. The CDR3 DNA follows: TGCAGCGTTGGGACTGGTACAGATACGCAGTATTTT. Its protein is CSVGTGTDTQYF.

V usage is TRBV19 and J usage is TRBJ1-3; D is unclear. CDR3 size: 17 residues. Germline V gives CDR1 LNHDA, CDR2 SQIVND (reference sequence). V lost 6 bases and J 1 base, leaving 19 bases between the germline ends. CDR3 in DNA: TGTGCCAGTAGCCTCCCACCCGGGAAATCTTCTGGAAACACCATATATTTT. Translation: CASSLPPGKSSGNTIYF.

This rearrangement joins TRBV15 to TRBJ2-5, with 7 bases aligning to TRBD2. The end of the DNA aligns better with TRBJ2-7, so the J call may be wrong. CDR3 length equals 14 residues. Germline V gene sequence: CDR1 LNHNV, CDR2 YYDKDF (reference sequence). The CDR3 region is CATSRDREVYEQYF. CDR3 sequence (DNA): TGTGCCACCAGCAGAGATCGGGAGGTCTACGAGCAGTACTTC.

The V call is TRBV12-5, the J call TRBJ2-1, with 8 bases matching TRBD2. The length of the CDR3 is 16 residues. In germline, CDR1 is LGHNT, CDR2 FRNRAP. With V trimmed by 4 bases and J by 6 bases, 11 bases remained unmatched. The CDR3 coding sequence is TGTGCTAGTGGTTGGGCTCCGGGACTAGTTCTCAATGAGCAGTTCTTC. Encoded protein: CASGWAPGLVLNEQFF.

This chain connects TRBV20-1 to TRBJ2-7; D gene unclear. V lost 5 bases to trimming and J lost 6 bases, with 8 bases between them. This CDR3 has 10 residues. The germline gives CDR1 DFQATT, CDR2 SNEGSKA (reference sequence). Here the CDR3 reads CSALGAEQYF. In DNA, the CDR3 is TGCAGTGCTCTAGGAGCCGAGCAGTACTTC.